These T cell receptor beta chains were read from a single sample in a study of T cells in localized non-small cell lung cancer. The data were produced by immunoSEQ multiplex PCR, yet TCRdb's version contains in-frame clones alone and is incomplete. This table has 20,000 to 25,000 clones, more than 85% appearing once. The input for sequencing was peripheral blood, taken before any cancer treatment. The receptors here all came from a male donor aged 60 or over with stage I squamous cell lung carcinoma. CDR3s include the opening cysteine and the closing phenylalanine or tryptophan. The D gene is left open where the match is weak. A row's size may be missing; if present it is once, few, many or a size class.

len	d_gene	j_gene	abundance	v_gene	CDR3aa	CDR3nt
15	NA	TRBJ1-4	NA	TRBV7-9	CASSKGSGTNEKLFF	TGTGCCAGCAGCAAGGGATCTGGAACTAATGAAAAACTGTTTTTT
17	TRBD1	TRBJ2-7	NA	TRBV2	CASSEVGVGTGPYEQYF	TGTGCCAGCAGTGAAGTGGGTGTGGGGACAGGACCCTACGAGCAGTACTTC
16	NA	TRBJ2-1	NA	TRBV7-9	CASSQQSASSYNEQFF	TGTGCCAGCAGCCAACAAAGCGCAAGCTCCTACAATGAGCAGTTCTTC
11	NA	TRBJ1-1	NA	TRBV29-1	CSVERNTEAFF	TGCAGCGTTGAACGGAACACTGAAGCTTTCTTT
13	NA	TRBJ2-2	few	TRBV5-1	CASSLGSTGELFF	TGCGCCAGCAGCTTGGGGTCCACCGGGGAGCTGTTTTTT
13	NA	TRBJ1-5	NA	TRBV7-9	CASSLRTDQPQHF	TGTGCCAGCAGCTTACGGACAGATCAGCCCCAGCATTTT
11	NA	TRBJ1-2	NA	TRBV20-1	CSAPQSGGHTF	TGCAGTGCCCCCCAGTCTGGGGGGCACACCTTC
13	NA	TRBJ2-3	NA	TRBV7-2	CASSPGLADTQYF	TGTGCCAGCAGCCCTGGACTCGCAGATACGCAGTATTTT
15	NA	TRBJ1-2	NA	TRBV5-4	CASSLREGVSYGYTF	TGTGCCAGCAGCTTGAGGGAGGGGGTTAGCTATGGCTACACCTTC
13	TRBD1	TRBJ1-1	few	TRBV6-1	CASTMDRTGEAFF	TGTGCCAGCACCATGGACAGGACAGGTGAAGCTTTCTTT
15	NA	TRBJ2-6	NA	TRBV28	CASSFEGSGANVLTF	TGTGCCAGCAGTTTCGAGGGCTCTGGGGCCAACGTCCTGACTTTC
13	TRBD1	TRBJ1-1	NA	TRBV18	CASSPGQDTEAFF	TGTGCCAGCTCTCCTGGACAGGACACTGAAGCTTTCTTT
19	TRBD2	TRBJ2-3	NA	TRBV11-3	CASSLGLAAPHLSTDTQYF	TGTGCCAGCAGCTTAGGACTAGCGGCACCTCATTTAAGCACAGATACGCAGTATTTT
17	TRBD2	TRBJ2-1	NA	TRBV4-3	CASSHGLAGSSGDEQFF	TGCGCCAGCAGCCACGGACTAGCGGGATCCTCCGGGGATGAGCAGTTCTTC
13	TRBD2	TRBJ2-4	NA	TRBV27	CASSSGGRHIQYF	TGTGCCAGCAGTTCCGGCGGGAGACACATTCAGTACTTC
15	TRBD1	TRBJ1-5	NA	TRBV19	CASTNWGQSNQPQHF	TGTGCCAGTACCAACTGGGGACAGAGCAATCAGCCCCAGCATTTT
16	TRBD2	TRBJ2-1	NA	TRBV29-1	CSATSGALSSYNEQFF	TGCAGCGCGACTAGCGGGGCTTTAAGCTCCTACAATGAGCAGTTCTTC
15	NA	TRBJ2-5	NA	TRBV6-1	CASSTEGGGWETQYF	TGTGCCAGCAGTACCGAAGGAGGGGGCTGGGAGACCCAGTACTTC
12	NA	TRBJ2-2	NA	TRBV6-1	CASRLQGWELFF	TGTGCCAGCAGATTACAGGGTTGGGAGCTGTTTTTT
14	NA	TRBJ1-6	NA	TRBV4-3	CASREGQYNSPLHF	TGCGCCAGCAGGGAGGGACAATATAATTCACCCCTCCACTTT
12	NA	TRBJ1-5	NA	TRBV19	CASSSRDQPQHF	TGTGCCAGTAGTAGCAGGGATCAGCCCCAGCATTTT
15	TRBD2	TRBJ2-1	NA	TRBV11-2	CASTLRTSGANEQFF	TGTGCCAGCACCCTCAGGACTAGCGGGGCCAATGAGCAGTTCTTC
13	NA	TRBJ2-7	once	TRBV7-3	CASSLPNTEWQYF	TGTGCCAGCAGCTTACCGAACACGGAGTGGCAGTACTTC
15	NA	TRBJ1-2	NA	TRBV7-9	CASSTGTRGGYGYTF	TGTGCCAGCAGTACCGGGACCCGGGGGGGATATGGCTACACCTTC
14	TRBD1	TRBJ2-7	NA	TRBV4-1	CASSRGTGTYEQYF	TGCGCCAGCAGCCGAGGGACAGGGACCTACGAGCAGTACTTC
13	TRBD1	TRBJ1-2	NA	TRBV30	CAWSQGANYGYTF	TGTGCCTGGAGCCAGGGGGCGAACTATGGCTACACCTTT
14	NA	TRBJ2-5	NA	TRBV6-5	CASSKTLPLETQYF	TGTGCCAGCAGTAAAACACTCCCTCTGGAGACCCAGTACTTC
11	NA	TRBJ2-5	NA	TRBV20-1	CSARDQETQYF	TGCAGTGCTCGAGATCAGGAGACCCAGTACTTC
12	NA	TRBJ2-7	once	TRBV6-1	CASSPGGYEQYF	TGTGCCAGCAGCCCAGGGGGGTACGAGCAGTACTTC
18	TRBD1	TRBJ1-1	once	TRBV18	CASSPRDRGGGANTEAFF	TGTGCCAGCTCACCACGGGACAGGGGCGGAGGGGCGAACACTGAAGCTTTCTTT
13	NA	TRBJ2-5	NA	TRBV18	CASSPQGRETQYF	TGTGCCAGCTCACCACAGGGGAGGGAGACCCAGTACTTC
14	NA	TRBJ2-7	NA	TRBV5-1	CASSFQGASYEQYF	TGCGCCAGCAGCTTCCAAGGTGCATCCTACGAGCAGTACTTC
15	NA	TRBJ1-1	NA	TRBV5-1	CASSWTDKANTEAFF	TGCGCCAGCAGCTGGACGGACAAGGCGAACACTGAAGCTTTCTTT
15	NA	TRBJ2-1	NA	TRBV18	CASSPIGVSYNEQFF	TGTGCCAGCTCACCAATAGGGGTCTCCTACAATGAGCAGTTCTTC
13	NA	TRBJ1-4	NA	TRBV14	CASSQRPAEKLFF	TGTGCCAGCAGCCAGCGTCCGGCGGAAAAACTGTTTTTT
15	NA	TRBJ2-7	NA	TRBV29-1	CSALTGAVFPYEQYF	TGCAGCGCTCTTACAGGCGCCGTTTTTCCCTACGAGCAGTACTTC
14	NA	TRBJ1-1	NA	TRBV6-5	CASVEGLWNTEAFF	TGTGCCAGCGTCGAGGGCCTCTGGAATACTGAAGCTTTCTTT
14	TRBD1	TRBJ2-3	NA	TRBV2	CASYGQGVTDTQYF	TGTGCCAGCTACGGACAGGGAGTTACAGATACGCAGTATTTT
14	NA	TRBJ2-1	NA	TRBV29-1	CSVETDLLVNEQFF	TGCAGCGTTGAGACTGATCTCCTGGTCAATGAGCAGTTCTTC
16	TRBD2	TRBJ2-1	NA	TRBV12-5	CASGLVLAGADNEQFF	TGTGCTAGTGGTTTGGTGTTAGCGGGGGCAGACAATGAGCAGTTCTTC
14	NA	TRBJ2-2	NA	TRBV6-1	CASTGLSTTGELFF	TGTGCCAGCACCGGACTTTCTACCACCGGGGAGCTGTTTTTT
13	NA	TRBJ1-5	NA	TRBV6-5	CASQGWSNQPQHF	TGTGCCAGCCAAGGATGGAGCAATCAGCCCCAGCATTTT
16	NA	TRBJ1-3	NA	TRBV2	CASSERVGASGNTIYF	TGTGCCAGCAGTGAAAGGGTTGGGGCCTCTGGAAACACCATATATTTT
13	TRBD1	TRBJ2-5	NA	TRBV5-1	CASSSGQGETQYF	TGCGCCAGCAGCTCGGGACAGGGGGAGACCCAGTACTTC
10	NA	TRBJ2-7	few	TRBV28	CASSSREQYF	TGTGCCAGCAGCTCCCGGGAGCAGTACTTC
15	NA	TRBJ1-5	NA	TRBV28	CASSWDTYSNQPQHF	TGTGCCAGCAGTTGGGACACATATAGCAATCAGCCCCAGCATTTT
15	NA	TRBJ1-4	NA	TRBV15	CATSRGKGRGEKLFF	TGTGCCACCAGCAGAGGCAAGGGAAGGGGAGAAAAACTGTTTTTT
14	NA	TRBJ2-3	NA	TRBV7-9	CASSLVQTTDTQYF	TGTGCCAGCAGCTTGGTTCAGACCACAGATACGCAGTATTTT
15	TRBD1	TRBJ2-2	NA	TRBV10-2	CASSGRDRGFGELFF	TGCGCCAGCAGTGGCAGGGACAGGGGGTTCGGGGAGCTGTTTTTT
14	TRBD1	TRBJ1-2	NA	TRBV27	CASRTSTGESGYTF	TGTGCCAGCAGAACCTCGACAGGGGAGAGCGGCTACACCTTC
13	TRBD1	TRBJ2-5	NA	TRBV18	CASSPGQKETQYF	TGTGCCAGCTCACCGGGACAGAAAGAGACCCAGTACTTC
12	TRBD1	TRBJ1-2	NA	TRBV27	CASSSGGYGYTF	TGTGCCAGCAGTTCAGGGGGATACGGCTACACCTTC
14	NA	TRBJ1-1	NA	TRBV5-1	CASSWGTSNTEAFF	TGCGCCAGCAGCTGGGGGACCTCGAACACTGAAGCTTTCTTT
14	NA	TRBJ2-2	NA	TRBV9	CASSGGGWAGELFF	TGTGCCAGCAGCGGTGGGGGTTGGGCCGGGGAGCTGTTTTTT
15	NA	TRBJ1-2	NA	TRBV7-2	CASSLSHVAPYGYTF	TGTGCCAGCAGCTTAAGCCACGTAGCACCCTATGGCTACACCTTC
14	TRBD1	TRBJ1-5	few	TRBV18	CASSPTGGNQPQHF	TGTGCCAGCTCACCTACAGGGGGCAATCAGCCCCAGCATTTT
13	NA	TRBJ2-1	NA	TRBV7-9	CASSPAAKNEQFF	TGTGCCAGCAGCCCAGCAGCCAAAAATGAGCAGTTCTTC